The rows below give T cell receptor beta chains drawn from one sample of a study of CD8 T cells in ankylosing spondylitis. TCRdb used MiXCR to reprocess the 5' RACE reads, holding one entry per CDR3 protein. The table records approximately 92,000 distinct CDR3 sequences, 7.5% to 9% of them present only once. Sequencing used blood, either unsorted or a sorted T cell fraction (not recorded which). These receptors were taken from a male donor with ankylosing spondylitis or in good health (not recorded which). Both conserved end residues are part of each CDR3. The D gene is left open where the match is weak. Expanded clones are given a class, and other clones once, few, many or no size at all.

v_call	clone_size	j_call	d_call	cdr3_aa	cdr3_nt
TRBV12-3/TRBV12-4	.	TRBJ2-2	.	CAICNSGPQTNLDTGELFF	TGTGCCATCTGTAACTCTGGCCCGCAGACTAATTTGGACACCGGGGAGCTGTTTTTT
TRBV27	few	TRBJ1-2	TRBD1	CASSLGTGANYGYTF	TGTGCCAGCAGTTTGGGGACAGGGGCTAACTATGGCTACACCTTC
TRBV5-1	many	TRBJ1-1	.	CASSLNGPRVTEAFF	TGCGCCAGCAGCTTAAATGGACCCAGGGTCACTGAAGCTTTCTTT
TRBV5-1	many	TRBJ2-7	.	CASSLDGSKRTEQYF	TGCGCCAGCAGCTTGGATGGCTCAAAACGCACCGAGCAGTACTTC
TRBV7-3	many	TRBJ2-5	TRBD2	CASSLNAGGQETQYF	TGTGCCAGCAGCTTAAACGCGGGGGGGCAAGAGACCCAGTACTTC
TRBV29-1	many	TRBJ2-1	.	CSVVPELVYNEQFF	TGCAGCGTTGTTCCAGAACTAGTCTACAATGAGCAGTTCTTC
TRBV7-6	many	TRBJ1-1	.	CASSPGEVTGNPEAFF	TGTGCCAGCAGTCCTGGGGAAGTAACAGGGAATCCTGAAGCTTTCTTT
TRBV29-1	many	TRBJ2-7	.	CSVEMEGRAGSEQYF	TGCAGCGTTGAAATGGAAGGTAGGGCGGGAAGCGAGCAGTACTTC
TRBV29-1	many	TRBJ1-1	.	CSGCGGGEELATEAFF	TGCAGCGGATGCGGGGGGGGCGAGGAGCTGGCCACTGAAGCTTTCTTT
TRBV20-1	many	TRBJ1-5	TRBD1	CSASSRGPKQPQHF	TGCAGTGCTTCCAGCAGGGGGCCGAAACAGCCCCAGCATTTT
TRBV3-1	.	TRBJ1-5	.	CASSQNPGGSNQPQHF	TGTGCCAGCAGCCAAAACCCGGGGGGGAGCAATCAGCCCCAGCATTTT
TRBV7-2	many	TRBJ2-2	.	CASSLGLRGTGELFF	TGTGCCAGCAGCTTAGGCCTCAGGGGCACCGGGGAGCTGTTTTTT
TRBV12-3/TRBV12-4	many	TRBJ2-5	TRBD1	CASTSTGALRETQYF	TGTGCCAGCACCTCGACAGGGGCATTACGAGAGACCCAGTACTTC
TRBV5-1	few	TRBJ2-7	TRBD1	CASSLQPGGYEQYF	TGCGCCAGCAGTCTCCAACCAGGGGGCTACGAGCAGTACTTC
TRBV20-1	many	TRBJ2-7	TRBD2	CRVGGTYEQYF	TGCAGGGTGGGAGGGACCTACGAGCAGTACTTC
TRBV12-3/TRBV12-4	many	TRBJ1-5	.	CASSLGRGRSHQPQHF	TGTGCCAGCAGTTTAGGGAGGGGACGGTCTCATCAGCCCCAGCATTTT
TRBV7-9	.	TRBJ2-7	.	CASSRTDYSYEQYF	TGTGCCAGCAGCCGGACAGACTACTCCTACGAGCAGTACTTC
TRBV6-5	.	TRBJ2-5	.	CASSYLRAGQETQYF	TGTGCCAGCAGTTATCTACGGGCCGGCCAAGAGACCCAGTACTTC
TRBV5-1	many	TRBJ2-3	TRBD1	CASSLDTRGRTDTQYF	TGCGCCAGCAGCCTGGACACAAGGGGGCGCACAGATACGCAGTATTTT
TRBV7-8	many	TRBJ2-1	TRBD2	CASSDAGVNEQFF	TGTGCCAGCAGCGACGCGGGGGTCAATGAGCAGTTCTTC
TRBV20-1	few	TRBJ2-7	.	CSSIIGTRAPYEQYF	TGCAGTTCCATAATAGGGACCAGAGCGCCTTACGAGCAGTACTTC
TRBV15	many	TRBJ2-4	.	CATSIPFVGADKNIQYF	TGTGCCACCAGCATCCCCTTTGTGGGGGCGGACAAAAACATTCAGTACTTC
TRBV2	many	TRBJ2-5	.	CASSKLQETQYF	TGTGCCAGCAGTAAATTACAAGAGACCCAGTACTTC
TRBV9	many	TRBJ1-2	.	CASSAGAETNYGYTF	TGTGCCAGCAGCGCTGGGGCCGAGACTAACTATGGCTACACCTTC
TRBV3-1	.	TRBJ1-1	TRBD1	CASSRQGARNTEAFF	TGTGCCAGCAGCAGACAGGGGGCGCGGAACACTGAAGCTTTCTTT
TRBV7-7	many	TRBJ2-2	.	CASSLGSYTGELFF	TGTGCTAGCAGCTTAGGGTCCTACACCGGGGAGCTGTTTTTT
TRBV2	many	TRBJ2-2	TRBD1	CASSPETGDFNTGELFF	TGTGCCAGCAGTCCCGAGACAGGGGACTTTAACACCGGGGAGCTGTTTTTT
TRBV20-1	.	TRBJ2-3	.	CCARDSAVGGGDTQYF	TGCTGTGCTAGAGATTCTGCTGTCGGGGGTGGAGATACGCAGTATTTT
TRBV20-1	many	TRBJ1-5	TRBD1	CSARAGTGNNQPQHF	TGCAGTGCTAGAGCAGGGACAGGGAACAATCAGCCCCAGCATTTT
TRBV6-5	many	TRBJ2-3	TRBD1	CASSTDRGDTQYF	TGTGCCAGCAGTACGGACAGGGGAGATACGCAGTATTTT
TRBV29-1	many	TRBJ2-3	.	CSPVVGGNSTDTQYF	TGCAGCCCAGTAGTCGGAGGCAATAGCACAGATACGCAGTATTTT
TRBV2	.	TRBJ2-3	TRBD2	CASSDAGGRPLATDTQYF	TGTGCCAGCAGTGATGCGGGGGGGCGACCCCTAGCCACAGATACGCAGTATTTT
TRBV7-6	.	TRBJ2-3	.	CASSPNRADTQYF	TGTGCCAGCAGTCCTAACAGGGCAGATACGCAGTATTTT
TRBV2	many	TRBJ2-2	.	CASRKTGARTGELFF	TGTGCCAGCAGAAAGACCGGGGCTCGCACCGGGGAGCTGTTTTTT
TRBV12-3/TRBV12-4	many	TRBJ1-1	.	CASSLGDIRPEAFF	TGTGCCAGCAGTTTGGGTGACATTCGGCCTGAAGCTTTCTTT
TRBV6-1	many	TRBJ1-2	TRBD1	CASRRDREMDGYTF	TGTGCCAGCAGAAGGGACAGGGAAATGGATGGCTACACCTTC
TRBV5-1	few	TRBJ2-5	.	CASSFLGSQETQYF	TGCGCCAGCAGCTTCCTTGGGAGTCAAGAGACCCAGTACTTC
TRBV19	many	TRBJ2-2	TRBD1	CASSVGTGNTGELFF	TGTGCCAGTAGTGTCGGGACAGGAAACACCGGGGAGCTGTTTTTT
TRBV29-1	many	TRBJ2-1	TRBD2	CSVEGLRAGAYNEQFF	TGCAGCGTTGAAGGCCTAAGAGCGGGGGCCTACAATGAGCAGTTCTTC
TRBV2	many	TRBJ1-5	TRBD1	CASILGQGNQPQHF	TGTGCCAGCATATTAGGACAGGGAAACCAGCCCCAGCATTTT
TRBV6-5	many	TRBJ1-1	TRBD1	CASSYGTGKAFF	TGTGCCAGCAGTTACGGGACAGGCAAAGCTTTCTTT
TRBV2	many	TRBJ2-7	.	CASRGQEGPPSYEQYF	TGTGCCAGCAGAGGACAGGAGGGGCCACCCTCCTACGAGCAGTACTTC
TRBV27	few	TRBJ2-7	.	CASSPKTASSYEQYF	TGTGCCAGCAGTCCTAAGACAGCGAGCTCCTACGAGCAGTACTTC
TRBV15	many	TRBJ2-1	.	CATSRARSSSYNEQFF	TGTGCCACCAGCAGAGCAAGGAGTAGCTCCTACAATGAGCAGTTCTTC
TRBV3-1	few	TRBJ2-4	.	CASSQGALAKNIQYF	TGTGCCAGCAGCCAAGGGGCTCTGGCCAAAAACATTCAGTACTTC
TRBV10-3	many	TRBJ1-1	.	CAISEGVGTEAFF	TGTGCCATCAGTGAAGGGGTGGGGACTGAAGCTTTCTTT
TRBV7-6	many	TRBJ2-5	TRBD2	CASSSRAGQYF	TGTGCCAGCAGCTCGAGAGCGGGGCAGTACTTC
TRBV12-3/TRBV12-4	many	TRBJ2-2	.	CASSPDTGRNTGELFF	TGTGCCAGCAGTCCCGACACGGGGAGAAACACCGGGGAGCTGTTTTTT
TRBV10-3	many	TRBJ2-1	TRBD1	CAIKIVGTGVNEQFF	TGTGCCATCAAGATTGTGGGGACAGGGGTCAATGAGCAGTTCTTC
TRBV20-1	many	TRBJ1-2	TRBD1	CSASGTDIYGYTF	TGCAGTGCATCCGGGACAGACATATATGGCTACACCTTC
TRBV12-3/TRBV12-4	many	TRBJ1-5	.	CASSQRTVDQPQHF	TGTGCCAGCAGCCAGAGGACGGTTGATCAGCCCCAGCATTTT
TRBV28	many	TRBJ2-4	TRBD1	CASSYGTGTNIQYF	TGTGCCAGCAGCTATGGGACAGGGACAAACATTCAGTACTTC
TRBV4-2	many	TRBJ2-3	.	CASSQWFTDTQYF	TGTGCCAGCAGCCAATGGTTCACAGATACGCAGTATTTT